This passage covers 24 T cell receptor beta chains from one sample sequenced in a study of blood T cell repertoires in COVID-19. Clones were read by immunoSEQ multiplex PCR, and TCRdb kept only the in-frame ones, dropping some. The repertoire holds 25,000 to 30,000 clones, with roughly three quarters as singletons. Material: peripheral blood. These receptors all come from a man older than 75 with active or convalescent COVID-19.

The chain carries TRBV7-6 and TRBJ2-4; D is unclear. V was shortened by 5 bases and J by 5 bases, with 10 bases between the two germline ends. Germline V gene sequence: CDR1 SGHVS, CDR2 FNYEAQ. There are 13 residues in the CDR3. This CDR3 is CASSPPTENIQYF. CDR3 in DNA: TGTGCCAGCAGCCCTCCTACCGAAAACATTCAGTACTTC.

V gene TRBV7-2 combines with J gene TRBJ2-1, with a possible D match to TRBD2 (6 bases). This CDR3 spans 15 amino acids. V lost 5 bases and J 3 bases, leaving 14 bases between the germline ends. CDR1 and CDR2 from the germline V gene are SGHTA and FQGNSA. This CDR3 reads CASSLRDWIYNEQFF. CDR3 sequence (DNA): TGTGCCAGCAGCCTGCGGGACTGGATCTACAATGAGCAGTTCTTC.

The chain carries TRBV29-1 and TRBJ1-2; D is perhaps TRBD1 (6 bases). CDR1 and CDR2 from the germline V gene are SQVTM and ANQGSEA. This CDR3 spans 14 amino acids. V lost 3 bases, J lost 8 bases, and 19 bases lay in between. The CDR3 nucleotides are TGCAGCGTTGATATTATGGGGGGGGCTGCAGGCTACACCTTC. It translates to CSVDIMGGAAGYTF.

The gene calls are TRBV19 and TRBJ2-1; 8 bases map to TRBD1. Germline V gene sequence: CDR1 LNHDA, CDR2 SQIVND (reference sequence). The CDR3 spans 15 residues. V lost 5 bases, J lost 3 bases, and 6 bases stayed unmatched. Here the CDR3 DNA reads TGTGCCAGTAGTGCGGGGACAGGAATCTACAATGAGCAGTTCTTC. This encodes CASSAGTGIYNEQFF.

This chain uses TRBV5-1 with TRBJ2-7; a weak D match, TRBD2 (6 bases). The V end lost 3 bases, the J end lost 2 bases, and 12 bases lay between the germline ends. CDR1 is SGHRS and CDR2 is YFSETQ in the germline V gene. This CDR3 spans 14 amino acids. CDR3 sequence: CASSSGLATYEQYF. In nucleotides, the CDR3 is TGCGCCAGCAGCTCGGGACTCGCTACCTACGAGCAGTACTTC. The whole variable domain, filled in from reference TRBV5-1 and TRBJ2-7, reads KAGVTQTPRYLIKTRGQQVTLSCSPISGHRSVSWYQQTPGQGLQFLFEYFSETQRNKGNFPGRFSGRQFSNSRSEMNVSTLELGDSALYLCASSSGLATYEQYFGPGTRLTVT.

The genes are TRBV21-1 and TRBJ1-6; TRBD1 is taken as the D call from the table, unchecked against the DNA. TRBV21-1 is termed a pseudogene. The CDR3 is 14 residues long. CDR3 in DNA: TGTGCCAGCAGGTCGACAGGGCGTAATTCACCCCTCCACTTT. Its protein is CASRSTGRNSPLHF.

V and J are TRBV7-2 and TRBJ2-1; 9 bases are a match to TRBD2. The ends lost 0 bases at V and 7 bases at J; junction bases unmatched: 7. The CDR3 is made up of 16 amino acids. Germline V gene sequence: CDR1 SGHTA, CDR2 FQGNSA. The CDR3 bases are TGTGCCAGCAGCTTAGCTCCCCTAGCGGGGAGGAATGAGCAGTTCTTC. Protein product: CASSLAPLAGRNEQFF. The full variable domain, in which reference TRBV7-2 and TRBJ2-1 provide the parts outside the CDR3, is GAGVSQSPSNKVTEKGKDVELRCDPISGHTALYWYRQSLGQGLEFLIYFQGNSAPDKSGLPSDRFSAERTGGSVSTLTIQRTQQEDSAVYLCASSLAPLAGRNEQFFGPGTRLTVL.

This clone was found a few times. V is TRBV21-1 and J is TRBJ2-2; TRBD1 was called by the table and not checked on the DNA. TRBV21-1 is designated a pseudogene. CDR3 length equals 18 residues. The CDR3 spells CASSKADRSLCRTGELFF. DNA of the CDR3: TGTGCCAGCAGCAAAGCTGACAGGTCCCTATGTAGAACCGGGGAGCTGTTTTTT.

The V and J genes are TRBV7-2 and TRBJ2-7; a possible D gene is TRBD1 (6 bases). Germline V gene lookup returns CDR1 SGHTA and CDR2 FQGNSA. The V gene lost 5 bases and the J gene lost 2 bases, with 13 bases spanning the gap. CDR3 length: 14 amino acids. The chain's CDR3 is CASSPRGQTYEQYF. The CDR3 DNA follows: TGTGCCAGCAGCCCTAGAGGACAGACCTACGAGCAGTACTTC.

This clone was counted a few times. V is TRBV28 and J is TRBJ1-5, with 8 bases fitting TRBD1. Per the germline V gene, CDR1 is MDHEN and CDR2 is SYDVKM. V was clipped by 5 bases and J by 6 bases; unmatched bases: 9. The CDR3 is 15 amino acids. CDR3: CASSVQSGGGQPQHF. Here the CDR3 DNA reads TGTGCCAGCAGTGTCCAATCAGGGGGCGGTCAGCCCCAGCATTTT.

This clone was detected a few times. The chain couples TRBV18 to TRBJ1-4; D is possibly TRBD1 (6 bases). V was pared by 2 bases and J by 1 base, with 11 bases between. This CDR3 comprises 16 residues. Germline V lookup: CDR1 KGHSH, CDR2 LQKENI. The CDR3 sequence: CASSPNPGETNEKLFF. In nucleotides, the CDR3 is TGTGCCAGCTCACCAAATCCAGGGGAAACTAATGAAAAACTGTTTTTT.

The chain combines TRBV9 with TRBJ2-1; 10 nucleotides line up with TRBD1. The CDR3 length is 17 residues. Germline loops: CDR1 SGDLS, CDR2 YYNGEE. Unmatched junction bases numbered 9, after V lost 0 bases and J lost 6 bases. CDR3 loop: CASSVGEFRTGGNEQFF. Here the CDR3 DNA reads TGTGCCAGCAGCGTAGGGGAATTTAGGACAGGGGGCAATGAGCAGTTCTTC.

The V call is TRBV24-1, the J call TRBJ2-1; 10 bases are shared with TRBD2. The CDR3 extends over 16 amino acids. Losses at the gene ends were 4 bases for V and 8 bases for J; bases not matched to a gene: 10. The germline V gene encodes CDR1 KGHDR and CDR2 SFDVKD. The CDR3 sequence is CATSDRSGRAFDEQFF. The CDR3 DNA is TGTGCCACCAGTGACCGGAGCGGGAGGGCCTTCGATGAGCAGTTCTTC.

V gene TRBV12-3 or TRBV12-4 combines with J gene TRBJ1-1; D not certain. The CDR3 contains 13 residues. The ends were cut back, 6 bases at V and 0 bases at J, with 8 bases in the middle. The CDR3 region has the DNA TGTGCCAGCAGGCAGGTAATGAACACTGAAGCTTTCTTT. It yields the protein CASRQVMNTEAFF.

This clone has only a few counts. The chain uses TRBV5-5 and TRBJ2-7; 12 bases line up with TRBD2. The germline CDR1 and CDR2 sequences are SGHKS and YYEKEE (reference sequence). The trim removed 0 bases at V and 6 bases at J, leaving 13 bases unmatched. The CDR3 contains 18 residues. The chain's CDR3 is CASSLGAGTSGPQREQYF. DNA of the CDR3: TGTGCCAGCAGCTTGGGGGCCGGGACTAGCGGGCCACAACGCGAGCAGTACTTC.

The chain uses TRBV7-2 and TRBJ2-7; D may be TRBD1 (5 bases). Per the germline V gene, CDR1 is SGHTA and CDR2 is FQGNSA. This CDR3 comprises 12 residues. V was pared by 5 bases and J by 4 bases, with 9 bases between. Here the CDR3 DNA reads TGTGCCAGCAGCGCTCAGGGATACGAGCAGTACTTC. Its protein product is CASSAQGYEQYF. Drawing the rest from reference TRBV7-2 and TRBJ2-7, the complete variable domain is GAGVSQSPSNKVTEKGKDVELRCDPISGHTALYWYRQSLGQGLEFLIYFQGNSAPDKSGLPSDRFSAERTGGSVSTLTIQRTQQEDSAVYLCASSAQGYEQYFGPGTRLTVT.

This chain uses TRBV6-2 or TRBV6-3 with TRBJ2-7, with 10 nucleotides matching TRBD2. Trimming at V came to 5 bases and at J to 2 bases, leaving 9 bases not matched to a gene. The CDR3 extends over 16 amino acids. The V gene's germline CDR1 is MNHEY and CDR2 SVGEGT. The CDR3 nucleotides are TGTGCCAGCAGTCGACTAACTAGCGGGATAACCTACGAGCAGTACTTC. Residues: CASSRLTSGITYEQYF.

The chain couples TRBV7-7 to TRBJ1-4; a weak D match, TRBD1 (6 bases). The V and J ends lost 5 bases and 8 bases respectively, with 18 bases between them. The CDR3 consists of 15 residues. Germline V gives CDR1 SSHAT, CDR2 FNYEAQ (reference sequence). The CDR3 spells CASSVGQGIGEKLFF. The DNA for the CDR3 is TGTGCCAGCAGCGTCGGGCAGGGGATTGGCGAAAAACTGTTTTTT.

V and J are TRBV4-3 and TRBJ2-1; D unresolved. With 0 bases removed from V and 4 bases from J, the gap between germline ends came to 7 bases. The CDR3 is 14 residues long. The germline CDR1 and CDR2 sequences are LGHNA and YSLEER. Written as DNA, the CDR3 is TGCGCCAGCAGCCAAGAGAGCCTTTACAATGAGCAGTTCTTC. Amino acid sequence: CASSQESLYNEQFF.

Only a few counts were recorded for this clone. The genes are TRBV7-2 and TRBJ1-1, with D uncertain. V lost 3 bases and J lost 0, with 8 bases in between. Germline V gene data show CDR1 as SGHTA and CDR2 as FQGNSA. The length of the CDR3 is 14 residues. CDR3: CASSLSALNTEAFF. As DNA, the CDR3 is TGTGCCAGCAGCTTGTCCGCGTTGAACACTGAAGCTTTCTTT.

There are a few counts of this clone. The chain uses TRBV6-6 and TRBJ2-7; 8 nucleotides agree with TRBD1. The J segment lost 12 bases and the V segment lost 4 bases, leaving 8 bases of the junction unmatched. The germline V gene encodes CDR1 MNHNY and CDR2 SVGAGI (reference sequence). The CDR3 length is 12 residues. CDR3 loop: CASSSSGTGMYF. The CDR3 bases are TGTGCCAGCAGTTCCTCCGGGACAGGAATGTACTTC.

The chain combines TRBV12-5 with TRBJ1-4, with TRBD1 matching over 10 bases. J was trimmed by 0 bases and V by 5 bases; bases with no gene match: 3. This CDR3 spans 16 amino acids. Per germline, CDR1 LGHNT and CDR2 FRNRAP. CDR3 loop: CASGRGQGSTNEKLFF. In DNA, the CDR3 is TGTGCTAGTGGTCGGGGACAGGGGTCAACTAATGAAAAACTGTTTTTT.

This sequence joins TRBV18 and TRBJ2-1; D may be TRBD2 (6 bases). The V and J ends lost 6 bases and 9 bases respectively, with 21 bases between them. The CDR3 has 15 amino acids. Germline values: CDR1 KGHSH, CDR2 LQKENI. This CDR3 reads CASSPPGRQGGEQFF. The CDR3 DNA reads as TGTGCCAGCTCCCCCCCCGGCAGGCAGGGAGGTGAGCAGTTCTTC.

The chain links TRBV28 to TRBJ2-4; TRBD2 is a possible D gene (5 bases). Germline CDR1 reads MDHEN; CDR2 reads SYDVKM. This CDR3 has 15 amino acids. With 5 bases removed from V and 2 bases from J, the gap between germline ends came to 13 bases. In nucleotides, the CDR3 is TGTGCCAGCAGTATAAGTGGGAGTTCCAAAAACATTCAGTACTTC. This codes for CASSISGSSKNIQYF.